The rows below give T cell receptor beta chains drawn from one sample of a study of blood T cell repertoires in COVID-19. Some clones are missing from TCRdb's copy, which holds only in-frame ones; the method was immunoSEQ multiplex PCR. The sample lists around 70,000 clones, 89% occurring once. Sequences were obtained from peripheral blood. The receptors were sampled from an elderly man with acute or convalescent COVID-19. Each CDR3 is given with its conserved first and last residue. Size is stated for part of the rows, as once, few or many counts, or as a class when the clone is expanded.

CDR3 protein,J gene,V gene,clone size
CASSLGTSDEKLFF,TRBJ1-4,TRBV7-9,.
CASSWRVNRDRGNYGYTF,TRBJ1-2,TRBV7-2,.
CASSQPGQLAYEQYF,TRBJ2-7,TRBV4-2,.
CASSVEREGGYQPQHF,TRBJ1-5,TRBV9,.
CASSYSNGDGYTF,TRBJ1-2,TRBV6-5,.
CASSIQDSYNEQFF,TRBJ2-1,TRBV19,.
CASSHFRRGVLLRPYNEQFF,TRBJ2-1,TRBV27,.
CASSRGQGDGQPQHF,TRBJ1-5,TRBV10-2,.
CSVGGGETQYF,TRBJ2-5,TRBV29-1,.
CASRVTSTGEQYF,TRBJ2-7,TRBV10-2,once
CASSLGPGELFF,TRBJ2-2,TRBV11-3,.
CASSPPTGGRTEAFF,TRBJ1-1,TRBV18,.
CASSIDLAGWKPQHF,TRBJ1-5,TRBV19,.
CAWSNVYGELFF,TRBJ2-2,TRBV30,.
CAWSPNTGELFF,TRBJ2-2,TRBV30,.
CASSPLVASNEQFF,TRBJ2-1,TRBV11-2,.
CASSLVDGLVNPDTQYF,TRBJ2-3,TRBV7-9,.
CASSLNGERTDTQYF,TRBJ2-3,TRBV7-2,.
CASSSLHSPLHF,TRBJ1-6,TRBV12-3/TRBV12-4,.
CASSQDSDRDNSPLHF,TRBJ1-6,TRBV3-1/TRBV3-2,few
CASSRHPGSEAENEQFF,TRBJ2-1,TRBV3-1/TRBV3-2,.
CASSLRTGFSGYTF,TRBJ1-2,TRBV7-2,.
CASSKTQNTEAFF,TRBJ1-1,TRBV7-7,.
CAWSGRGEADTQYF,TRBJ2-3,TRBV30,.
CASSLGAGWGYTF,TRBJ1-2,TRBV12-3/TRBV12-4,once
CASSRVAGNTEAFF,TRBJ1-1,TRBV14,.